Sequencing of this T cell receptor beta chain was carried out in a study of cytomegalovirus exposure and HLA in healthy donors. Primers included in the PCR were 60 Vbeta and 13 Jbeta primers. The assay was immunoSEQ multiplex PCR, and TCRdb's table has in-frame clones only and misses some. The data hold about 94,000 clones, with about four fifths observed a single time. General study findings and limits: Clonal expansion was found to be greater in HLA-associated TCR beta chains than in equally common others in a later analysis. Most CMV-associated TCR beta chains were later found to appear HLA-restricted. Later work found that TCR association rates differed between HLA loci; DRB1 had the most and HLA-C the fewest. A few CMV-associated chains were confirmed in vitro to be specific for CMV antigens.

A remark on this clone: The antigen is not known.

Material for sequencing was PBMCs. This receptor was identified in a woman aged 40-49 years in good health and CMV-seronegative.

The CDR3 spells CASSQSDRGDYGYTF. In nucleotides, the CDR3 is TGTGCCAGCTCCCAATCGGACAGAGGTGACTATGGCTACACCTTC. This chain links TRBV18 with TRBJ1-2; tentative D call: TRBD1 (6 bases). The CDR3 extends over 15 amino acids. Germline-derived CDR1 and CDR2 are KGHSH and LQKENI. Deletions cut 6 bases from V and 3 bases from J, with 17 bases between.